The T cell receptor (beta chain) described here comes from a study of PD-L1 blockade in urothelial cancer. Background on the study: Male sex and bladder-origin urothelial cancer were recorded for about 90% of the roughly 29 patients. Blood analysis occurred 3 weeks (second dose) and 6 weeks after treatment start.

Only in-frame clones appear in the TCRdb table, and some are missing; sequencing was by immunoSEQ multiplex PCR. This table holds approximately 110,000 clones, approximately 90% found once. CDR1 MNHNS and CDR2 SASEGT come from the germline V gene. This CDR3 contains 15 residues. V was shortened by 2 bases and J by 8 bases, with 18 bases between the two germline ends. The time point: peripheral blood 6 weeks after treatment start. This chain links TRBV6-1 with TRBJ1-2; D possibly corresponds to TRBD1 (6 bases). This receptor was obtained from a man aged 55 to 70 with urothelial cancer. This specimen consisted of PBMCs, obtained around atezolizumab (anti-PD-L1) treatment. CDR3 in amino acids: CASSERTATLPGYTF. CDR3 nucleotides: TGTGCCAGCAGTGAAAGGACAGCCACCCTTCCCGGCTACACCTTC.